This is a list of T cell receptor beta chains from one sample in a study of blood T cell repertoires in COVID-19. The protocol was immunoSEQ multiplex PCR, while the TCRdb copy is restricted to in-frame clones and leaves out a portion. The sample consists of around 230,000 clones, about nine tenths of them appearing once. Sequenced material: PBMCs or T cells enriched from blood (not recorded which). These receptors were taken from a woman aged 35 to 49 with acute COVID-19. Each CDR3 is given with its conserved first and last residue.

v_call,j_call,cdr3_aa
TRBV29-1,TRBJ1-1,CSVSGGARTEAFF
TRBV27,TRBJ1-4,CASSLLGSGNEKLFF
TRBV6-2/TRBV6-3,TRBJ2-7,CASSYARGPSGSYEQYF
TRBV5-1,TRBJ1-2,CASSPPTDGGRGYTF
TRBV30,TRBJ1-1,CAWTAGGVLNTEAFF
TRBV5-1,TRBJ2-5,CASSSGTGGQETQYF
TRBV14,TRBJ1-2,CASSHTPRTGNYGYTF
TRBV6-5,TRBJ1-1,CASSETRLNTEAFF
TRBV2,TRBJ2-5,CASSEGSTGHPETQYF
TRBV4-2,TRBJ1-2,CASSQGGTGTNYGYTF
TRBV19,TRBJ1-2,CASRQGSYGYTF
TRBV19,TRBJ1-2,CASSPEGWGGYTF
TRBV5-1,TRBJ1-6,CASSLGQGSSPLHF
TRBV9,TRBJ2-5,CASSARQSQETQYF
TRBV6-5,TRBJ1-1,CASSCPGQQNTEAFF
TRBV10-3,TRBJ2-3,CAISEIPGTTTDTQYF
TRBV5-4,TRBJ2-7,CASSFGMARDEQYF
TRBV5-1,TRBJ1-5,CASSLEGEVRQPQHF
TRBV29-1,TRBJ1-1,CSARTGTNTEAFF
TRBV12-3/TRBV12-4,TRBJ1-2,CASIKPGGIGYTF
TRBV18,TRBJ1-1,CASSPNHEGSTEAFF
TRBV19,TRBJ2-2,CASSRVANTGELFF
TRBV16,TRBJ1-4,CASSQGHGGEKLFF
TRBV2,TRBJ1-1,CASSEALPGVTEAFF
TRBV9,TRBJ2-3,CASSVFSGSVGGTDTQYF
TRBV7-8,TRBJ2-5,CASSLAGLVEAQYF
TRBV30,TRBJ2-1,CAWSLYRDYNEQFF
TRBV7-2,TRBJ1-6,CASSPSHSPLHF
TRBV11-2,TRBJ2-2,CASSLSVGTGNTGELFF
TRBV19,TRBJ1-1,CASRRAGRAEYTEAFF
TRBV19,TRBJ2-1,CASSMGALSYNEQFF
TRBV21-1,TRBJ1-4,CASPEGAARLGEKLFF
TRBV19,TRBJ1-2,CASSTGTAINYGYTF
TRBV30,TRBJ1-2,CAWSAGQGFYGYTF
TRBV29-1,TRBJ1-1,CSTGVGVTEAFF
TRBV6-2/TRBV6-3,TRBJ2-1,CASSRSPGQVGGEQFF
TRBV19,TRBJ2-3,CASTQLAGSTDTQYF
TRBV10-3,TRBJ2-3,CAISESSGGGANTQYF
TRBV4-2,TRBJ2-7,CASSQVGGQGGSYEQYF
TRBV6-2/TRBV6-3,TRBJ1-1,CASSPSGTQGWRFTEAFF
TRBV15,TRBJ2-3,CATSSPDRGQTDTQYF
TRBV2,TRBJ1-4,CASSESGGWEKLFF
TRBV13,TRBJ1-5,CASSLGPLGGGNQPQHF
TRBV19,TRBJ2-5,CATSTLEAETQYF
TRBV7-8,TRBJ1-4,CASSLGPGQLEKLFF
TRBV6-1,TRBJ2-3,CASSEERQGKRVAHTDTQYF
TRBV19,TRBJ1-4,CASSMSGGFREKLFF
TRBV18,TRBJ2-7,CASSPNRDYEQYF
TRBV24-1,TRBJ2-1,CATSDSASGGFSSYNEQFF
TRBV19,TRBJ2-1,CASSPRARGGADNEQFF
TRBV7-9,TRBJ2-3,CASSLGLAGGSLADTQYF
TRBV6-5,TRBJ1-5,CASRGAGQGLSQHF
TRBV5-1,TRBJ2-3,CASSLILAPRTDTQYF
TRBV19,TRBJ2-2,CASRGAGGTGELFF
TRBV25-1,TRBJ2-3,CASSLTGGTDTQYF